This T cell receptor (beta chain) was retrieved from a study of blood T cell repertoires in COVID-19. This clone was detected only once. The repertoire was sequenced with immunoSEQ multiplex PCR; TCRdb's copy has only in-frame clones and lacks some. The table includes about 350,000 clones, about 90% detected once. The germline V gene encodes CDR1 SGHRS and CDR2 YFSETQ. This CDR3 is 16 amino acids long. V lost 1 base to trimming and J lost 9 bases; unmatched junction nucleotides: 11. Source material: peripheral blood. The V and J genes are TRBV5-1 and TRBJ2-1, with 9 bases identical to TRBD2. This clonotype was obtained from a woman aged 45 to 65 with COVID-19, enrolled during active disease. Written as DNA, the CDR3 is TGCGCCAGCAGCTTGTTAGGGTGGCGGGAGGGCGTTGAGCAGTTCTTC. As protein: CASSLLGWREGVEQFF.